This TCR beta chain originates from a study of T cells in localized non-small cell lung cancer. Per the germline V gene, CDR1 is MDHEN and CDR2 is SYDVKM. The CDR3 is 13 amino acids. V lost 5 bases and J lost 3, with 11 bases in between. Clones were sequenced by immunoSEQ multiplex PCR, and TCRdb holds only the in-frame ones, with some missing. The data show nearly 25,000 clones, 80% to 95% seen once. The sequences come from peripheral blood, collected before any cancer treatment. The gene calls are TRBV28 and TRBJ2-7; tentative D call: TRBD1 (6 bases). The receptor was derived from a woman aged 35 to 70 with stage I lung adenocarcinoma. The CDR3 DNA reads TGTGCCAGCAGTCCTACAGGGTTCTACGAGCAGTACTTC. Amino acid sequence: CASSPTGFYEQYF.